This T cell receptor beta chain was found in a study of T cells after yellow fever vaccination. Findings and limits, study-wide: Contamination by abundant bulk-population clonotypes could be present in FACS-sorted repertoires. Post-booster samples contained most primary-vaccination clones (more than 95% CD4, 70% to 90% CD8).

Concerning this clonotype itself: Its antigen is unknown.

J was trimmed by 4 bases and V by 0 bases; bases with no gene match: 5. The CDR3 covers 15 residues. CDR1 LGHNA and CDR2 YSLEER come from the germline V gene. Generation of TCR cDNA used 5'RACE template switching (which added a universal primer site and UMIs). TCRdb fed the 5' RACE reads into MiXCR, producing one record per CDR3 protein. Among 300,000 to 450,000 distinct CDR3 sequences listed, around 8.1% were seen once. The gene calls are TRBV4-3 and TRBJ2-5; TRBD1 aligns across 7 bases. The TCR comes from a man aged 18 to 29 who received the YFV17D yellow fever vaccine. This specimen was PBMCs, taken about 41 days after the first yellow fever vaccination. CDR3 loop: CASSQEGTELETQYF. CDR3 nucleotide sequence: TGCGCCAGCAGCCAAGAAGGGACAGAGCTAGAGACCCAGTACTTC.